This T cell receptor beta chain was observed in a study of cytomegalovirus exposure and HLA in healthy donors. This clone has only one observation. Its antigen is not identified. The PCR contained 60 Vbeta and 13 Jbeta primers. As originally analysed: Later, 80 million or so unique TCR beta chains were counted in an analysis, and about 10 million of them were shared. TCRdb's table, derived via immunoSEQ multiplex PCR, lists solely in-frame clones and lacks some. The DNA gave D and trimming, while V, J and clone size come from that table. This sample has tens of thousands of clones; about 76% occur once, and the top ten carry around 3.3%. General study results and limits: The classifier reportedly diagnosed cytomegalovirus status with high sensitivity and specificity.

Trimming took off 5 bases at V and 6 bases at J, with 11 bases between the two ends. The CDR3 sequence is 13 residues long. Germline CDR1 GTSNPN, CDR2 SVGIG (reference sequence). The chain combines TRBV30 with TRBJ1-6; D unclear. The TCR sequence derives from a man aged 18 to 30 in good health and CMV-seronegative. Sequencing input: PBMCs. CDR3 region: CAWGPQPNSPLHF. DNA for the CDR3: TGTGCCTGGGGGCCGCAGCCTAATTCACCCCTCCACTTT.